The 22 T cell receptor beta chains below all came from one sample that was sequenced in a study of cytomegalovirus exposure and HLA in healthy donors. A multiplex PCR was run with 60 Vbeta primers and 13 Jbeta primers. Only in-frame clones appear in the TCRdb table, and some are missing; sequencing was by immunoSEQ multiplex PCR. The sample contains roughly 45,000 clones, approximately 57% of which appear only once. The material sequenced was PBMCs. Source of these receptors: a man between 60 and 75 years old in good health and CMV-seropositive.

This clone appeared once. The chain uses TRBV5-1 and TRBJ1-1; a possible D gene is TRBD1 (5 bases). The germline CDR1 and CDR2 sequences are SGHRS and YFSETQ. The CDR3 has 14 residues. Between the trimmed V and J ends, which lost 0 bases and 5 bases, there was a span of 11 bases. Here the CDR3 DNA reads TGCGCCAGCAGCTTGGTGGGGGGAGGGACTGAAGCTTTCTTT. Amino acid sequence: CASSLVGGGTEAFF.

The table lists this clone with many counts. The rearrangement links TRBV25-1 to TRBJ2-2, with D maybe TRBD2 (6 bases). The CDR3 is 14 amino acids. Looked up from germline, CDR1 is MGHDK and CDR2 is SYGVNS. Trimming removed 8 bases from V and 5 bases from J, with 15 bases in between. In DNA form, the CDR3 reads TGTGCCAGCGGGGAGGATCTGGGTACCGGGGAGCTGTTTTTT. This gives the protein CASGEDLGTGELFF.

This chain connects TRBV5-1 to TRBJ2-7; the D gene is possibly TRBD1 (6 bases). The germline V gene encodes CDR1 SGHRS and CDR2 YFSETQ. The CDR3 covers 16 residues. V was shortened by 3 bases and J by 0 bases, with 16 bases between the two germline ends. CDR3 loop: CASSSQGGHYSYEQYF. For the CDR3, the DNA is TGCGCCAGCAGCTCCCAAGGGGGTCACTACTCCTACGAGCAGTACTTC.

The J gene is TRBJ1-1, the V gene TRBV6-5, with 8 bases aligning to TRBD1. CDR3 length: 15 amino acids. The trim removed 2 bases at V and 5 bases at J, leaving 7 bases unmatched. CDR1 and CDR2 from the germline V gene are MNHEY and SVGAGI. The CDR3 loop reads CASSYGDRGITEAFF. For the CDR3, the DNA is TGTGCCAGCAGTTACGGTGACAGGGGTATTACTGAAGCTTTCTTT.

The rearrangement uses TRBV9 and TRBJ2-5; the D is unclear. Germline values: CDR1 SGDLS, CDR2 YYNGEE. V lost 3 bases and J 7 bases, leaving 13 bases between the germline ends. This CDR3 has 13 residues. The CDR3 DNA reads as TGTGCCAGCAGCGACCCCGTCGGAGTGACCCAGTACTTC. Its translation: CASSDPVGVTQYF.

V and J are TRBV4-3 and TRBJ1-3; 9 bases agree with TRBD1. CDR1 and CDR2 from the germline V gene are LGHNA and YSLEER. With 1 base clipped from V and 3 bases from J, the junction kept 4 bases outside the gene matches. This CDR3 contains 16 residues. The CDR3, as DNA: TGCGCCAGCAGCCAAGCCTCGACAGGGGGTGGAAACACCATATATTTT. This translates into CASSQASTGGGNTIYF.

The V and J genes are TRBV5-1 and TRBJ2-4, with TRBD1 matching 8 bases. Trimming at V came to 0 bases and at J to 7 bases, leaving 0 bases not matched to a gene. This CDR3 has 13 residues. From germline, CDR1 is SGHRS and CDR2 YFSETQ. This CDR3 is CASSLDRGNIQYF. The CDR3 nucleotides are TGCGCCAGCAGCTTGGACAGGGGGAACATTCAGTACTTC.

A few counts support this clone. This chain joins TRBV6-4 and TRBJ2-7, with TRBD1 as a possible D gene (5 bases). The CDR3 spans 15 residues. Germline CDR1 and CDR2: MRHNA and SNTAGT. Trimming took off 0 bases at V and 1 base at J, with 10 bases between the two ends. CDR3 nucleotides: TGTGCCAGCAGTGACTCGATCCAGGGATCCTACGAGCAGTACTTC. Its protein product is CASSDSIQGSYEQYF.

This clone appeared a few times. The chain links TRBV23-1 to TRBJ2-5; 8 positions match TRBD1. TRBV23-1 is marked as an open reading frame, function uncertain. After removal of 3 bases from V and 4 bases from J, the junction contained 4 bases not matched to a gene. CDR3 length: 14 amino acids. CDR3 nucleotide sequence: TGCGCCAGCAGTCACCTCGACAGGGGAGAGACCCAGTACTTC. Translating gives CASSHLDRGETQYF.

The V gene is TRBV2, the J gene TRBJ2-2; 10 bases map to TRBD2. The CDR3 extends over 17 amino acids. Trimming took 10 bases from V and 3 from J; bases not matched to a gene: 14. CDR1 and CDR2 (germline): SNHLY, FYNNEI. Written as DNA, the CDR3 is TGTGCCACCTCCACCGGACTAGCGGACTCCGACACCGGGGAGCTGTTTTTT. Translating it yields CATSTGLADSDTGELFF.

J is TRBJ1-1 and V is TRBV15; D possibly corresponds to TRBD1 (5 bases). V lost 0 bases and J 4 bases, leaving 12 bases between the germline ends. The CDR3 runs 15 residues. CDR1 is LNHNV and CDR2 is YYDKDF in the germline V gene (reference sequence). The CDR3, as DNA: TGTGCCACCAGCAGAGATGCAGGGCTGAGCACTGAAGCTTTCTTT. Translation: CATSRDAGLSTEAFF. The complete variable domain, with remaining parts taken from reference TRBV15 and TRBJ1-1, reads DAMVIQNPRYQVTQFGKPVTLSCSQTLNHNVMYWYQQKSSQAPKLLFHYYDKDFNNEADTPDNFQSRRPNTSFCFLDIRSPGLGDTAMYLCATSRDAGLSTEAFFGQGTRLTVV.

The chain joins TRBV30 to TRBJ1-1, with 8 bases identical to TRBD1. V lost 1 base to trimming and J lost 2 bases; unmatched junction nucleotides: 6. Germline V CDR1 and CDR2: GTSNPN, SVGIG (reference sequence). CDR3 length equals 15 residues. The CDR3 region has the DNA TGTGCCTGGAGTGGGGACAGGCGATATAACACTGAAGCTTTCTTT. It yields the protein CAWSGDRRYNTEAFF.

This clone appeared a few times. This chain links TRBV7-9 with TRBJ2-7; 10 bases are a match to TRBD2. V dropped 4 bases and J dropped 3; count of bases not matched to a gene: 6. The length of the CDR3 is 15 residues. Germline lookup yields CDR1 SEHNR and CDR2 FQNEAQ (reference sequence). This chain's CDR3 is CASSSLAGANYEQYF. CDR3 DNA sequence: TGTGCCAGCAGCTCTCTAGCGGGAGCAAACTACGAGCAGTACTTC.

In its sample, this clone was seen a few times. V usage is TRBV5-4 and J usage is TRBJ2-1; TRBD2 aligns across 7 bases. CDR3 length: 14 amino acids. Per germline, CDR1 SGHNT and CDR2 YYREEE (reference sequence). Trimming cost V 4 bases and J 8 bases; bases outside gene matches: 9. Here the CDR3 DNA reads TGTGCCAGCAGCGCACAGCGGGGAGGGTATGAGCAGTTCTTC. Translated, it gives CASSAQRGGYEQFF.

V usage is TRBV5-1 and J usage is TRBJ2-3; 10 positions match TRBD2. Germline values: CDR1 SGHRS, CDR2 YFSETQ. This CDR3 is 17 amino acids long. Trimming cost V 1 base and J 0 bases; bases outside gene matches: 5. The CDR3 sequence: CASSLRASGGSTDTQYF. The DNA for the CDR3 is TGCGCCAGCAGCTTGCGAGCTAGCGGGGGCAGCACAGATACGCAGTATTTT.

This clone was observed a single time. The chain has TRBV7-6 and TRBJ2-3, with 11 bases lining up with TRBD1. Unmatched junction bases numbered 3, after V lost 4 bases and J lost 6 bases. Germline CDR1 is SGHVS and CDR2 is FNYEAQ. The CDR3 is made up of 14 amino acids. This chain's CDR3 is CASSSRTGGDTQYF. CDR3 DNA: TGTGCCAGCAGCTCTCGGACAGGGGGCGATACGCAGTATTTT.

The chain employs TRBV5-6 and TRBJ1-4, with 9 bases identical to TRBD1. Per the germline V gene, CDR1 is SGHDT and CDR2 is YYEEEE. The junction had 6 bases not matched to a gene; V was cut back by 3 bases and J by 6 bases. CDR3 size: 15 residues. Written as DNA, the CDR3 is TGTGCCAGCAGCTCGACCCGGGACAGGGATGAAAAACTGTTTTTT. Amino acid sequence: CASSSTRDRDEKLFF.

The CDR3 DNA follows: TGTGCCACCAGCAGATGGACAGGAGGGGGCAGGAGCAATCAGCCCCAGCATTTT. Amino acid sequence: CATSRWTGGGRSNQPQHF. The chain uses TRBV15 and TRBJ1-5, with TRBD1 identical over 7 bases. CDR1 is LNHNV and CDR2 is YYDKDF in the germline V gene (reference sequence). The V gene end was trimmed by 2 bases and the J gene end by 1 base; junction bases not matched to a gene: 11. The CDR3 extends over 18 amino acids.

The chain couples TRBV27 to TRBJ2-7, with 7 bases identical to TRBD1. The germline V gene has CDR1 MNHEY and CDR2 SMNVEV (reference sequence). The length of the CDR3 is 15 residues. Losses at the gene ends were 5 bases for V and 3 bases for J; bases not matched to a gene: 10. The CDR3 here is CASSPETGFVYEQYF. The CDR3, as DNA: TGTGCCAGCAGTCCAGAGACAGGGTTCGTCTACGAGCAGTACTTC.

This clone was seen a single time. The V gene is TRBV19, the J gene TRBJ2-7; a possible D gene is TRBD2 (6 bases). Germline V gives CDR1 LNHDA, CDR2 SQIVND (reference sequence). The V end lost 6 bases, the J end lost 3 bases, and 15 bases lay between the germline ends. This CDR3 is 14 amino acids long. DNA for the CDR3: TGTGCCAGTAGCTCACCGGGACTCCACTACGAGCAGTACTTC. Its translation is CASSSPGLHYEQYF.

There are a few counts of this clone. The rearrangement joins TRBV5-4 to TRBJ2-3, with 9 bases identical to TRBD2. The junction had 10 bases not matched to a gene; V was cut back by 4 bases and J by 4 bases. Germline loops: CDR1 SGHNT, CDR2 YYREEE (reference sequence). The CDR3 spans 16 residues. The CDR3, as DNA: TGTGCCAGCAGCCCGCAGGCGGGAGGGCCCGCAGATACGCAGTATTTT. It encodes CASSPQAGGPADTQYF.

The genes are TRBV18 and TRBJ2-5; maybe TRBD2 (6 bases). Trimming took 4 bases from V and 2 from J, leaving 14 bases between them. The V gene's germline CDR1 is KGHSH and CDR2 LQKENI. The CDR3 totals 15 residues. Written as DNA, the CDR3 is TGTGCCAGCTCACTACTAGCAGGGAGTCAAGAGACCCAGTACTTC. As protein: CASSLLAGSQETQYF. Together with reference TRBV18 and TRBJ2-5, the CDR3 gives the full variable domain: NAGVMQNPRHLVRRRGQEARLRCSPMKGHSHVYWYRQLPEEGLKFMVYLQKENIIDESGMPKERFSAEFPKEGPSILRIQQVVRGDSAAYFCASSLLAGSQETQYFGPGTRLLVL.